The T cell receptor (beta chain) described here comes from a study of control samples from healthy donors and cancer patients. Profiling relied on immunoSEQ multiplex PCR, and the TCRdb table lists in-frame clones only, not all of them. The sample lists some 120,000 clones, 85% to 95% occurring once. V lost 1 base to trimming and J lost 1 base; unmatched junction nucleotides: 2. In germline, CDR1 is MNHNS, CDR2 SASEGT. The CDR3 is made up of 15 amino acids. This sequence was found in a man aged 50 or older with head and neck cancer. The rearrangement joins TRBV6-1 to TRBJ2-7, with 9 nucleotides matching TRBD1. Sequencing was done on a sample of PBMCs. This CDR3 reads CASSEEGQGSYEQYF. Written as DNA, the CDR3 is TGTGCCAGCAGTGAAGAGGGACAGGGATCCTACGAGCAGTACTTC.